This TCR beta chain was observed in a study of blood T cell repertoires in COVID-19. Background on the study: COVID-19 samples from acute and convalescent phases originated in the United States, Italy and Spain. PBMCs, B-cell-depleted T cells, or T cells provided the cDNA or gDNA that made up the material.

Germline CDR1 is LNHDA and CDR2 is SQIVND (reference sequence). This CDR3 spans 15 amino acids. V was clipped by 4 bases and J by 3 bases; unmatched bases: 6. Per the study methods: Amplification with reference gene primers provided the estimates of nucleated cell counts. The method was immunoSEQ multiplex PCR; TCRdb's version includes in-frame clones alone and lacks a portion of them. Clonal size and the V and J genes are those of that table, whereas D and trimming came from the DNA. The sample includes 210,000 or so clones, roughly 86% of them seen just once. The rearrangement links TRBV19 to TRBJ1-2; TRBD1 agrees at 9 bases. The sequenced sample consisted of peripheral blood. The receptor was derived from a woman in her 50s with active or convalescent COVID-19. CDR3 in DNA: TGTGCCAGTAGTACAACAGGGGGCAGTGACTATGGCTACACCTTC. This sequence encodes CASSTTGGSDYGYTF.